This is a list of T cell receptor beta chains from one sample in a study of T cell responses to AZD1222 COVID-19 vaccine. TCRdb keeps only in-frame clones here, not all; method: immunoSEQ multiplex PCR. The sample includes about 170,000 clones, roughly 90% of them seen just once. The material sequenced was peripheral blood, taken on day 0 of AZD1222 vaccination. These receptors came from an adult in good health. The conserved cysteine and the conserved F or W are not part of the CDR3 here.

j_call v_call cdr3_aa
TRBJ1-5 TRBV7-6 ASSPRRTNQPQH
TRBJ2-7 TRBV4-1 ASSQDTTSGRPYEQY
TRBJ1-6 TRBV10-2 ASRRVLQALNSPLH
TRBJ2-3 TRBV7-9 ASTRDAGTQY
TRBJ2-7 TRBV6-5 ASSLPGLASYEQY
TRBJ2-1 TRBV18 ASSPRVVADTGEQF
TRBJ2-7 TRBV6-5 ASSYQGSYEQY
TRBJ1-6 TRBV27 ASRTVNSPLH
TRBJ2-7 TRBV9 ASSPQPSGSYEQY
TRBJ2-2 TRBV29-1 SVERSYTGELF
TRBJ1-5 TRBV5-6 ASSFRDRGRPISNQPQH
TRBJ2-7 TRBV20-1 SASQGFGQNYEQY
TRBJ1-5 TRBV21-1 ASSNMDKPPNQPQH
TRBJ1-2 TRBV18 ASSPSAGVNYGYT
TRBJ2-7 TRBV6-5 ASSPGTGRYEQY
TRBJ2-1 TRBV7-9 ASRSSGTRNNEQF
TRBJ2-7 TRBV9 ASSPFDRAYEQY
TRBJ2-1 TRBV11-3 ASSQTSGNHNEQF
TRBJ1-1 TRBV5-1 ASRVREGYTEAF
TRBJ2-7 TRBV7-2 ASSFGGSSYEQY
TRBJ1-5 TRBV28 ASSLEGALRPQH
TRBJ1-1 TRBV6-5 ASSYSGQPNTEAF
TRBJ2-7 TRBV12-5 ASGLVQQRESSYEQY
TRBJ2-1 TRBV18 ASSPAWGSSYNEQF
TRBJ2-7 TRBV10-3 AISESRAGSSYEQY
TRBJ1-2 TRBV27 ASSLFAGVGYT
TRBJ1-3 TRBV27 ASSLFRGNTIY
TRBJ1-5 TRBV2 ASRDGADPQH
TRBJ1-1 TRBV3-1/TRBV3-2 ASSQEGTGFLMNTEAF
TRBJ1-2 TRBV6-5 ASSYSTAFYGYT
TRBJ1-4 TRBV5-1 ASSSEPGVPNEKLF
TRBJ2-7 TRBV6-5 ASSSGTGGPYEQY
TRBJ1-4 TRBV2 ASSLQGRRNEKLF